The clone carrying this T cell receptor beta chain came up a few times. This specimen belongs to a study of blood T cell repertoires in COVID-19. Across the whole study: Some COVID-19 samples were acute and others convalescent; all came from the United States, Italy and Spain. PBMCs, B-cell-depleted T cells, or T cells provided the cDNA or gDNA that made up the material.

Germline CDR1 MDHEN, CDR2 SYDVKM. The CDR3 runs to 16 residues. Trimming took 5 bases from V and 8 from J, leaving 21 bases between them. As originally analysed: Amplification of reference gene primers was used by the study to estimate nucleated cell counts. Measured with immunoSEQ multiplex PCR; TCRdb has only the in-frame clones, and not every one. The V and J calls and clone size were taken over from that table, and D and trimming were inferred from the DNA. In the table there are more than 110,000 clones, around 89% of which are singletons. The sample comprised peripheral blood. This clonotype was sampled from a man between 60 and 75 years old with active or convalescent COVID-19. The V call is TRBV28, the J call TRBJ1-4; D is undetermined. In DNA form, the CDR3 reads TGTGCCAGCAGTACCTGGGCCACCGCGACCGACGAAAAACTGTTTTTT. Translated: CASSTWATATDEKLFF.